This is a list of T cell receptor beta chains from one sample in a study of CD8+CD57+ T cells in acquired aplastic anemia. One entry per CDR3 protein, called by TCRdb with MiXCR from the reads. The repertoire consists of around 200,000 distinct CDR3 sequences, with more than 60% occurring once and the leading ten covering roughly 43%. Sequencing was done on a sample of sorted CD4+, CD8+, or CD8+CD57+ T cells (not recorded which) from PBMCs. All receptors come from a human donor with aplastic anemia. CDR3s include the opening cysteine and the closing phenylalanine or tryptophan. Fields, in order: V gene, D gene, J gene, clone size, CDR3 protein, CDR3 DNA. A D gene is named only where the DNA matches it firmly. Not every row has a clone size; where given, it reads once, few, many or a size class.

>TRBV7-9|NA|TRBJ1-3|NA
CASSPKGISGNTIYF
TGTGCCAGCAGCCCCAAGGGAATCTCTGGAAACACCATATATTTT
>TRBV5-1|TRBD2|TRBJ2-5|NA
CASSLGLAGGIRETQYF
TGCGCCAGCAGCTTGGGTTTAGCGGGGGGGATTAGAGAGACCCAGTACTTC
>TRBV19|NA|TRBJ1-3|NA
CASICRDPIYF
TGTGCCAGTATATGCCGGGACCCCATATATTTT
>TRBV7-8|NA|TRBJ2-3|many
CASSLTSRVTDTQYF
TGTGCCAGCAGCTTAACCTCCCGTGTCACAGATACGCAGTATTTT
>TRBV13|NA|TRBJ1-3|NA
CASSFVLSGNTIYF
TGTGCCAGCAGCTTCGTCCTCTCTGGAAACACCATATATTTT
>TRBV2|NA|TRBJ1-6|NA
CASLNPVYNSPLHF
TGTGCCAGTCTAAACCCCGTCTATAATTCACCCCTCCACTTT
>TRBV7-8|NA|TRBJ2-7|NA
CASSLGGVGTYEQYF
TGTGCCAGCAGCTTAGGAGGGGTAGGAACCTACGAGCAGTACTTC
>TRBV5-6|NA|TRBJ1-1|few
CASSLGVVDTEAFF
TGTGCCAGCAGCTTGGGGGTGGTGGACACTGAAGCTTTCTTT
>TRBV24-1|NA|TRBJ2-5|few
CATSVGETQYF
TGTGCCACCAGTGTTGGGGAGACCCAGTACTTC
>TRBV15|TRBD1|TRBJ1-2|NA
CATSIGQGNYGYTF
TGTGCCACCAGCATAGGACAGGGGAACTATGGCTACACCTTC
>TRBV20-1|NA|TRBJ2-3|many
CSARDRRGASDTQYF
TGCAGTGCTAGAGATCGGCGCGGAGCTTCAGATACGCAGTATTTT
>TRBV7-4|NA|TRBJ2-5|NA
CASSSLRGETQYF
TGTGCCAGCAGCTCCCTTCGGGGAGAGACCCAGTACTTC
>TRBV7-2|TRBD2|TRBJ2-7|NA
CASSLSGRFGDEQYF
TGTGCCAGCAGCTTGAGCGGGAGGTTTGGAGACGAGCAGTACTTC
>TRBV13|TRBD1|TRBJ1-1|many
CASSPQGIDTEAFF
TGTGCCAGCAGCCCACAGGGGATCGACACTGAAGCTTTCTTT
>TRBV7-9|NA|TRBJ2-1|many
CASSLEGQLKHNEQFF
TGTGCCAGCAGCTTAGAAGGACAGCTAAAGCACAATGAGCAGTTCTTC
>TRBV19|TRBD1|TRBJ2-6|NA
CASSIQGATEAF
TGTGCCAGTAGTATTCAGGGGGCGACTGAAGCTTTC
>TRBV10-3|NA|TRBJ2-7|NA
CAISDWDKSYEQYF
TGTGCCATCAGTGATTGGGACAAGAGCTACGAGCAGTACTTC
>TRBV20-1|NA|TRBJ2-7|NA
CSARAGVFYGQYF
TGCAGTGCTAGAGCGGGAGTATTCTATGGGCAGTACTTC
>TRBV24-1|TRBD1|TRBJ2-6|NA
CATSDRGQGAFGANVLTF
TGTGCCACCAGTGACCGGGGACAGGGGGCGTTTGGGGCCAACGTCCTGACTTTC
>TRBV15|NA|TRBJ2-7|NA
CATSRSLTETGAYEQYF
TGTGCCACCAGCAGGAGCCTTACCGAGACAGGAGCCTACGAGCAGTACTTC
>TRBV5-1|NA|TRBJ2-1|many
CASSLAYRDEQFF
TGCGCCAGCAGCTTGGCCTATCGTGATGAGCAGTTCTTC